This is a list of T cell receptor beta chains from one sample in a study of cytomegalovirus exposure and HLA in healthy donors. TCRdb's copy holds only in-frame clones and misses some; the assay was immunoSEQ multiplex PCR. Found here are under 150,000 clones, about 64% of them singletons; the top ten hold 2% to 2.5%. Sequencing was carried out using PBMCs. The origin of the receptors is a woman aged 40 to 49 in good health and CMV-seronegative. Both conserved end residues are part of each CDR3. A D gene is named only where the DNA matches it firmly. Rows may omit the clone size; those that give it use once, few, many or a size class.

TRBD2	.	TRBJ2-1	TRBV6-6	CASSPRERGGENEQFF	TGTGCCAGCAGCCCACGAGAGCGGGGGGGCGAAAATGAGCAGTTCTTC
.	.	TRBJ2-7	TRBV6-1	CASSETRGWDSYEQYF	TGTGCCAGCAGTGAAACAAGGGGTTGGGACTCCTACGAGCAGTACTTC
.	few	TRBJ1-3	TRBV28	CASSSGGPGNTIYF	TGTGCCAGCAGCTCGGGGGGCCCTGGAAACACCATATATTTT
.	.	TRBJ2-7	TRBV6-5	CASRSQGNEQYF	TGTGCCAGCCGATCCCAGGGGAACGAGCAGTACTTC
.	.	TRBJ1-6	TRBV5-1	CASSLGQEYSPLHF	TGCGCCAGCAGCTTGGGACAGGAGTACTCACCCCTCCACTTT
.	.	TRBJ1-1	TRBV5-1	CASSTPSTGNTEAFF	TGCGCCAGCAGCACCCCTTCGACAGGGAACACTGAAGCTTTCTTT
.	.	TRBJ1-5	TRBV2	CASSEITRNQPQHF	TGTGCCAGCAGTGAAATCACGAGGAATCAGCCCCAGCATTTT
TRBD1	.	TRBJ2-7	TRBV18	CASSPERRQGSDEQYF	TGTGCCAGCTCACCAGAACGGAGACAGGGTTCCGACGAGCAGTACTTC
.	.	TRBJ1-1	TRBV4-1	CASSPFSYRRNTEAFF	TGCGCCAGCAGCCCGTTTAGTTACAGGCGAAACACTGAAGCTTTCTTT
.	.	TRBJ2-1	TRBV27	CASSLVGGEQFF	TGTGCCAGCAGTTTAGTGGGGGGTGAGCAGTTCTTC
TRBD1	few	TRBJ2-7	TRBV7-2	CASSLTRTGFYEQYF	TGTGCCAGCAGCCTGACGAGGACAGGTTTCTACGAGCAGTACTTC
.	.	TRBJ1-2	TRBV5-4	CASSLESGLNYGYTF	TGTGCCAGCAGCTTGGAGTCCGGACTAAACTATGGCTACACCTTC
.	.	TRBJ1-6	TRBV19	CASSIGVSSSPLHF	TGTGCCAGTAGTATTGGTGTCTCGAGTTCACCCCTCCACTTT
.	.	TRBJ2-3	TRBV9	CASSERGAFIDTQYF	TGTGCCAGCAGCGAACGGGGGGCATTCATAGATACGCAGTATTTT
TRBD1	few	TRBJ2-1	TRBV7-3	CASSLTGTGLNEQFF	TGTGCCAGCAGCTTAACCGGGACAGGTCTCAATGAGCAGTTCTTC
TRBD2	.	TRBJ2-3	TRBV10-2	CASSISGGDGDTQYF	TGCGCCAGCAGTATTAGCGGGGGAGATGGTGATACGCAGTATTTT
.	.	TRBJ2-2	TRBV21-1	CASSKQVTGNTGELFF	TGTGCCAGCAGCAAGCAAGTCACAGGGAACACCGGGGAGCTGTTTTTT
.	.	TRBJ1-5	TRBV27	CASSLTRGGSNQPQHF	TGTGCCAGCAGTTTAACCAGGGGAGGGAGCAATCAGCCCCAGCATTTT
TRBD1	.	TRBJ1-1	TRBV11-2	CASSLTGIGTEAFF	TGTGCCAGCAGCTTGACAGGGATCGGGACTGAAGCTTTCTTT
TRBD1	few	TRBJ1-2	TRBV7-3	CASSPTGPQSYGYTF	TGTGCCAGCAGCCCGACAGGGCCCCAATCCTATGGCTACACCTTC
.	few	TRBJ2-3	TRBV30	CAWSVGSAGAVTDTQYF	TGTGCCTGGAGTGTAGGGTCGGCGGGGGCCGTCACAGATACGCAGTATTTT
TRBD1	.	TRBJ1-1	TRBV7-2	CASSPRGQRNTEAFF	TGTGCCAGCAGCCCGAGGGGACAGCGGAACACTGAAGCTTTCTTT
TRBD1	.	TRBJ1-2	TRBV9	CASSVGPHQTGGVYGYTF	TGTGCCAGCAGCGTAGGCCCCCACCAGACAGGGGGCGTCTATGGCTACACCTTC
TRBD1	few	TRBJ1-3	TRBV6-6	CATSLQGAGNTIYF	TGTGCCACATCCTTGCAGGGGGCTGGAAACACCATATATTTT
TRBD2	.	TRBJ2-7	TRBV14	CASSHGGTYYEQYF	TGTGCCAGCAGCCACGGGGGGACCTACTACGAGCAGTACTTC
TRBD2	few	TRBJ2-7	TRBV5-4	CASSLGLAGGPAGYEQYF	TGTGCCAGCAGCTTGGGACTAGCGGGGGGGCCAGCCGGTTATGAGCAGTACTTC
.	few	TRBJ1-4	TRBV7-9	CASSRTVFNEKLFF	TGTGCCAGCAGCCGGACAGTATTTAATGAAAAACTGTTTTTT
.	few	TRBJ2-5	TRBV7-5	CARNQQGDQYF	TGTGCCAGGAATCAACAAGGGGACCAGTACTTC
TRBD1	.	TRBJ2-1	TRBV2	CASRWDRGSYNEQFF	TGTGCCAGCAGGTGGGACAGGGGGTCCTACAATGAGCAGTTCTTC
.	.	TRBJ2-3	TRBV28	CASSTPGTDTQYF	TGTGCCAGCAGTACACCCGGGACAGATACGCAGTATTTT
.	.	TRBJ1-1	TRBV7-2	CASSLGLGSNTEAFF	TGTGCCAGCAGCTTAGGCCTGGGCAGTAACACTGAAGCTTTCTTT
.	few	TRBJ2-7	TRBV28	CASREEGARVYEQYF	TGTGCCAGCAGAGAGGAGGGGGCGAGGGTCTACGAGCAGTACTTC
.	.	TRBJ2-7	TRBV19	CASSMKGIDEQYF	TGTGCCAGTAGTATGAAGGGGATCGACGAGCAGTACTTC
.	.	TRBJ1-6	TRBV18	CASSPQGRISPLHF	TGTGCCAGCTCACCTCAGGGAAGAATTTCACCCCTCCACTTT
.	.	TRBJ1-1	TRBV28	CASSFSTEAFF	TGTGCCAGCAGTTTCTCCACTGAAGCTTTCTTT
TRBD1	.	TRBJ1-1	TRBV27	CASSSPGQGTEAFF	TGTGCCAGCAGTTCCCCGGGACAGGGGACTGAAGCTTTCTTT
.	.	TRBJ1-4	TRBV2	CAWARETNEKLFF	TGTGCGTGGGCCCGGGAGACTAATGAAAAACTGTTTTTT
TRBD1	.	TRBJ1-4	TRBV14	CASSDRNNEKLFF	TGTGCCAGTTCGGACAGGAATAATGAAAAACTGTTTTTT
.	.	TRBJ1-6	TRBV19	CASSTPRDIRAPLHF	TGTGCCAGTAGTACTCCCCGGGACATTCGGGCACCCCTCCACTTT
.	.	TRBJ1-2	TRBV10-1	CAPASGREPFYGYTF	TGCGCCCCGGCTTCAGGACGGGAACCCTTCTATGGCTACACCTTC
.	.	TRBJ2-7	TRBV4-3	CASSQDGKGKELYF	TGCGCCAGCAGCCAAGATGGAAAGGGGAAGGAACTGTACTTC
TRBD1	.	TRBJ1-4	TRBV27	CASSSKGTAEKLFF	TGTGCCAGCAGTTCCAAGGGGACAGCCGAAAAACTGTTTTTT
.	.	TRBJ2-7	TRBV15	CATSRAGNYEQYF	TGTGCCACCAGCAGAGCAGGGAACTACGAGCAGTACTTC
TRBD1	.	TRBJ2-5	TRBV19	CASSRITGGGQETQYF	TGTGCCAGTAGTAGAATTACAGGGGGCGGGCAAGAGACCCAGTACTTC
TRBD1	.	TRBJ2-7	TRBV10-3	CAISVGTDTYEQYF	TGTGCCATCAGCGTCGGGACAGATACCTACGAGCAGTACTTC
.	.	TRBJ2-3	TRBV7-9	CASSLSYRATDTQYF	TGTGCCAGCAGCTTGAGTTACAGGGCCACAGATACGCAGTATTTT
.	.	TRBJ2-1	TRBV9	CASSPGSPPYNEQFF	TGTGCCAGCAGCCCCGGGTCGCCGCCTTACAATGAGCAGTTCTTC